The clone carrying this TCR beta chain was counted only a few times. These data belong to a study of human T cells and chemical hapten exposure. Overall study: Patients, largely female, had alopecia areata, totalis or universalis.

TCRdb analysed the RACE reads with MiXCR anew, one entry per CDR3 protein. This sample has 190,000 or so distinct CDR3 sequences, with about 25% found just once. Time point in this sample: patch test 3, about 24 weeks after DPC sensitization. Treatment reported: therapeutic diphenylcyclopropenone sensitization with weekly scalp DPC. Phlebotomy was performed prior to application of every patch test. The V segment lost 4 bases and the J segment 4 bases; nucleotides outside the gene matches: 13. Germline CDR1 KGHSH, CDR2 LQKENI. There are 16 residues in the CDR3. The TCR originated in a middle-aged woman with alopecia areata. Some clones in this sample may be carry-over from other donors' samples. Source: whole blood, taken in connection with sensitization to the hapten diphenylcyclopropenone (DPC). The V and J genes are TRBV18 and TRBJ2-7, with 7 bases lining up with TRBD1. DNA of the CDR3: TGTGCCAGCTCACGGACCGGGACAGAGATTCAGTACGAGCAGTACTTC. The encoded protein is CASSRTGTEIQYEQYF.